The clone carrying this T cell receptor beta chain has only a few counts. The data originate from a study of blood T cell repertoires in COVID-19. Germline-derived CDR1 and CDR2 are LNHDA and SQIVND (reference sequence). This CDR3 has 12 residues. V was trimmed by 5 bases and J by 6 bases, leaving 8 bases between them. Assay: immunoSEQ multiplex PCR; the TCRdb copy retains only in-frame clones and omits some. The data contain 120,000 to 150,000 clones, around 84% of them singletons. The sequencing sample was made of peripheral blood. The clonotype was recovered from a human donor in a cohort sampled during active COVID-19. This sequence joins TRBV19 and TRBJ1-5; unclear D gene. The CDR3: CASSYLFQPQHF. CDR3 bases: TGTGCCAGTAGTTACTTATTTCAGCCCCAGCATTTT.